This record concerns one T cell receptor beta chain sequence. Its antigen is unidentified. This entry comes from a study of cytomegalovirus exposure and HLA in healthy donors. Germline V gene lookup returns CDR1 SEHNR and CDR2 FQNEAQ (reference sequence). CDR3 length equals 16 residues. V lost 10 bases to trimming and J lost 3 bases; unmatched junction nucleotides: 13. General study points: A later analysis found that most CMV-associated TCR beta chains appeared HLA-restricted. For most TCR sequences rarity was the rule, although some public TCRs occurred in many donors.

The primer mix had 60 Vbeta and 13 Jbeta primers. Using immunoSEQ multiplex PCR, the repertoire was profiled, and TCRdb retains in-frame clones only, with some absent. The repertoire consists of over 200,000 clones, with about 81% occurring once and the leading ten covering 5.4%. The rearrangement joins TRBV7-9 to TRBJ2-1; TRBD1 matches at 9 bases. Specimen: PBMCs. The receptor was derived from a woman between 35 and 50 years old in good health and CMV-seropositive. The CDR3 DNA sequence: TGTGCCACCACACTATTCCGGGACAGGGACTACAATGAGCAGTTCTTC. Translation: CATTLFRDRDYNEQFF.